The source of this T cell receptor beta chain is a study of cytomegalovirus exposure and HLA in healthy donors. Background on the study: As an earlier analysis found, roughly 180 million T cells yielded 117 million unique TCR beta sequences. Whole-study results and caveats: Confirmation in vitro established that a few CMV-associated chains were specific for CMV antigens. V- and J-gene trimming of TCR beta was linked (in a later analysis) to a missense DCLRE1C variant.

Germline V gene lookup returns CDR1 MGHRA and CDR2 YSYEKL. The CDR3 has 16 residues. Whereas donors were nominally healthy upon sampling, unrecorded immune exposures were probable. A note on this clone: Antigen unknown. Compared with germline, one end of the junction differs, possibly owing to a read error.

13 Jbeta primers and 60 Vbeta primers were used for the PCR. Clones were sequenced by immunoSEQ multiplex PCR, and TCRdb holds only the in-frame ones, with some missing. The sample has 120,000 or so clones; about 74% are singletons. The V and J genes are TRBV4-1 and TRBJ1-1; D is possibly TRBD1 (6 bases). The specimen was PBMCs. The receptor's source is a woman in her forties in good health and CMV-seropositive. CDR3 region: CTSSPRATGLNTEAFF. For the CDR3, the DNA is TGCACCAGCAGCCCTCGGGCAACAGGGCTTAACACTGAAGCTTTCTTT.